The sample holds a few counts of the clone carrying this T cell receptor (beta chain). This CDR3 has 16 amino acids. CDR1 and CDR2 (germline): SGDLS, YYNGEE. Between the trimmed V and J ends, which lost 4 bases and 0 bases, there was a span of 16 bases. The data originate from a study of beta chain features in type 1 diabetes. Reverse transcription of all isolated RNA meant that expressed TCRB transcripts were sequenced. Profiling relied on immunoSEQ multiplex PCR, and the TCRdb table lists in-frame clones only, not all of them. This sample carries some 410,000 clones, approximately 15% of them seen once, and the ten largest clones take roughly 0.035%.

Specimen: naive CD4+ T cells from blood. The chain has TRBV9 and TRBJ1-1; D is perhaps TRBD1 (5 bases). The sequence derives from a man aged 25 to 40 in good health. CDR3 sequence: CASSPGVGRVNTEAFF. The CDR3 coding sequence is TGTGCCAGCAGCCCAGGTGTGGGGCGAGTGAACACTGAAGCTTTCTTT.